The 5 T cell receptor beta chains listed next were all sequenced from one sample in a study of cytomegalovirus exposure and HLA in healthy donors. Amplification used 60 Vbeta primers and 13 Jbeta primers. TCRdb keeps only in-frame clones here, not all; method: immunoSEQ multiplex PCR. Here the sample table reports almost 40,000 clones. Sequencing was performed on PBMCs. Receptor source: a woman in her twenties or thirties in good health and CMV-seropositive.

The chain carries TRBV6-5 and TRBJ1-6, with a weak D call TRBD1 (5 bases). CDR1 is MNHEY, CDR2 SVGAGI, per germline. V gave up 2 bases and J gave up 8 bases, with 10 bases separating them. CDR3 size: 14 residues. This CDR3 is CASSYGGGDSPLHF. The CDR3 DNA sequence: TGTGCCAGCAGTTACGGCGGGGGAGATTCACCCCTCCACTTT.

V is TRBV5-1 and J is TRBJ1-2; 7 bases are a match to TRBD1. CDR3 size: 14 residues. The germline V gene has CDR1 SGHRS and CDR2 YFSETQ. Germline trimming cut 4 bases from V and 6 bases from J; bases unmatched to any gene: 9. The CDR3: CASSRGTAGDGYTF. The CDR3 coding sequence is TGCGCCAGCAGCCGCGGGACAGCGGGTGATGGCTACACCTTC.

Concerning this clone: Sequence at one end of the junction differs from germline and may be a read error. The CDR3 nucleotides read TGTGCCAGCAGTTTAACGAACTCTGAAGCTTTCTTT. Translation: CASSLTNSEAFF. The chain is built from TRBV28 and TRBJ1-1, with no clear D. This CDR3 is 12 amino acids long. CDR1 and CDR2 (germline): MDHEN, SYDVKM.

The chain has TRBV7-2 and TRBJ1-2; tentatively, D is TRBD1 (5 bases). Deletions cut 1 base from V and 2 bases from J, with 11 bases between. This CDR3 region has 15 residues. Germline CDR1 reads SGHTA; CDR2 reads FQGNSA. DNA for the CDR3: TGTGCCAGCAGCTTAGAGCCAGGGCACAACTATGGCTACACCTTC. Translation: CASSLEPGHNYGYTF. The entire variable domain, with the rest obtained from reference TRBV7-2 and TRBJ1-2, is as follows: GAGVSQSPSNKVTEKGKDVELRCDPISGHTALYWYRQSLGQGLEFLIYFQGNSAPDKSGLPSDRFSAERTGGSVSTLTIQRTQQEDSAVYLCASSLEPGHNYGYTFGSGTRLTVV.

The chain combines TRBV19 with TRBJ1-3; D possibly corresponds to TRBD1 (5 bases). The CDR3 runs to 15 residues. The ends were cut back, 2 bases at V and 3 bases at J, with 11 bases in the middle. Germline V gene data show CDR1 as LNHDA and CDR2 as SQIVND (reference sequence). The DNA of the CDR3 is TGTGCCAGTAGTATATCCAGGGTGGGTGGAAACACCATATATTTT. It codes for CASSISRVGGNTIYF.